The 3 T cell receptor beta chains given below trace back to one sample, sequenced in a study of shared clonotypes between healthy human individuals. TCRdb's copy holds only in-frame clones and misses some; the assay was immunoSEQ multiplex PCR. The table has over 700,000 clones, approximately 77% seen once. The source material was memory CD4+ T cells sorted from blood. Subset specified: CD45RA-negative fraction. These receptors were obtained from a woman in her 30s in good health.

The chain carries TRBV28 and TRBJ2-3; D tentatively reads TRBD1 or TRBD2 (5 bases each). The CDR3 loop spans 16 amino acids. Trimming left V 3 bases short and J 0 bases short, with 13 bases between. Germline loops: CDR1 MDHEN, CDR2 SYDVKM. The CDR3 loop is CASSFSGPSSTDTQYF. The CDR3 coding sequence is TGTGCCAGCAGTTTCTCGGGGCCCTCTAGCACAGATACGCAGTATTTT.

This clone came up once. The rearrangement joins TRBV27 to TRBJ1-5, with no clear D. The CDR3 extends over 12 amino acids. Germline V gene lookup returns CDR1 MNHEY and CDR2 SMNVEV (reference sequence). The ends were cut back, 5 bases at V and 11 bases at J, with 13 bases in the middle. The CDR3 coding sequence is TGTGCCAGCAGTACTCTGGGGAGGGCCCAGCATTTT. Encoded protein: CASSTLGRAQHF.

Only one count was recorded for this clone. The chain carries TRBV19 and TRBJ2-5; 11 bases match TRBD2. This CDR3 contains 15 residues. The V gene end was trimmed by 1 base and the J gene end by 4 bases; junction bases not matched to a gene: 2. Germline V lookup: CDR1 LNHDA, CDR2 SQIVND (reference sequence). CDR3 nucleotides: TGTGCCAGTAGTATAGGTGGGACTAGCGGAGAGACCCAGTACTTC. It encodes CASSIGGTSGETQYF.